The 21 T cell receptor beta chains below come from one sample, sequenced in a study of OX40 agonist ivuxolimab in advanced cancers. Method: immunoSEQ multiplex PCR; TCRdb's copy keeps in-frame clones and lacks some. The table records over 40,000 clones, roughly 83% of them present only once. This material consisted of CD4+ or CD8+ T cells sorted from blood, taken in a trial of the OX40 agonist ivuxolimab. The source of these receptors is an adult with an advanced solid tumor such as melanoma, head and neck, liver or kidney cancer.

This chain joins TRBV9 and TRBJ2-1; 10 bases match TRBD2. Germline V lookup: CDR1 SGDLS, CDR2 YYNGEE. There are 16 residues in the CDR3. Trimming cost V 2 bases and J 9 bases; bases outside gene matches: 11. CDR3 sequence (DNA): TGTGCCAGCAGCGTCTTTACTAGCGGGACAGTCGGTGAGCAGTTCTTC. Its protein is CASSVFTSGTVGEQFF.

The chain links TRBV7-2 to TRBJ2-5; D is possibly TRBD1 (6 bases). This CDR3 contains 14 residues. The germline V gene has CDR1 SGHTA and CDR2 FQGNSA. Trimming cost V 5 bases and J 5 bases, with 15 bases left between them. The CDR3 nucleotides read TGTGCCAGCAGCAAAGGCGCAGGGGAGGAGACCCAGTACTTC. Encoded protein: CASSKGAGEETQYF.

This clone was seen only once. CDR3 loop: CASGKVAGGLDTGELFF. Here the CDR3 DNA reads TGTGCCAGCGGAAAAGTAGCGGGAGGGCTAGACACCGGGGAGCTGTTTTTT. The gene calls are TRBV5-4 and TRBJ2-2, with TRBD2 identical over 11 bases. Germline-derived CDR1 and CDR2 are SGHNT and YYREEE (reference sequence). Germline trimming cut 7 bases from V and 3 bases from J; bases unmatched to any gene: 11. CDR3 length equals 17 residues.

This chain joins TRBV28 and TRBJ2-4; 10 nucleotides match TRBD1. The CDR3 has 16 residues. CDR1 is MDHEN and CDR2 is SYDVKM in the germline V gene. V shed 2 bases, J shed 9 bases, and the junction held 10 bases outside the gene matches. CDR3 DNA sequence: TGTGCCAGCAGTTTAAGACAGGGGGCGAATCTAATCATTCAGTACTTC. Translation gives CASSLRQGANLIIQYF.

The CDR3 spells CALQPLNTEAFF. In DNA, the CDR3 is TGTGCCTTACAACCTTTGAACACTGAAGCTTTCTTT. This sequence joins TRBV28 and TRBJ1-1; no definite D call. From germline, CDR1 is MDHEN and CDR2 SYDVKM. This CDR3 comprises 12 residues. The germline V and J ends were trimmed by 11 bases and 0 bases, with 10 bases remaining between them.

CDR3 sequence reads: CASSRAGISLGIEQYF. The DNA of the CDR3 is TGTGCCAGCAGCCGGGCCGGGATCTCACTTGGGATCGAGCAGTACTTC. V is TRBV5-4 and J is TRBJ2-7, with D perhaps TRBD2 (5 bases). CDR3 size: 16 residues. Between the trimmed V and J ends, which lost 4 bases and 6 bases, there was a span of 23 bases. Looked up from germline, CDR1 is SGHNT and CDR2 is YYREEE (reference sequence).

Here the CDR3 reads CASSGIRNWSYNEQFF. CDR3 sequence (DNA): TGTGCCAGCAGTGGAATAAGAAATTGGTCCTACAATGAGCAGTTCTTC. V usage is TRBV2 and J usage is TRBJ2-1; no clear D. Germline CDR1 and CDR2: SNHLY and FYNNEI. The V end was cut by 4 bases, the J end by 1 base, with 14 bases between. This CDR3 has 16 residues.

This chain connects TRBV7-2 to TRBJ1-1, with 9 nucleotides matching TRBD1. The CDR3 is made up of 16 amino acids. Germline values: CDR1 SGHTA, CDR2 FQGNSA. V was pared by 3 bases and J by 5 bases, with 10 bases of the junction left unmatched. CDR3 sequence (DNA): TGTGCCAGCAGCTTTAGGGGACAGGGAAAAAGGACTGAAGCTTTCTTT. It translates to CASSFRGQGKRTEAFF.

The chain recombines TRBV5-5 with TRBJ2-5; D tentatively fits TRBD1 or TRBD2 (6 bases each). The length of the CDR3 is 13 residues. From germline, CDR1 is SGHKS and CDR2 YYEKEE (reference sequence). The germline V and J ends were trimmed by 1 base and 5 bases, with 9 bases remaining between them. The CDR3 DNA sequence: TGTGCCAGCAGCTTGACAGGGAGGGAGACCCAGTACTTC. Residues: CASSLTGRETQYF. The full variable domain, in which reference TRBV5-5 and TRBJ2-5 provide the parts outside the CDR3, is DAGVTQSPTHLIKTRGQQVTLRCSPISGHKSVSWYQQVLGQGPQFIFQYYEKEERGRGNFPDRFSARQFPNYSSELNVNALLLGDSALYLCASSLTGRETQYFGPGTRLLVL.

This chain links TRBV28 with TRBJ2-1, with 10 bases aligning to TRBD2. CDR3 length: 16 amino acids. Looked up from germline, CDR1 is MDHEN and CDR2 is SYDVKM. Losses at the gene ends were 4 bases for V and 2 bases for J; bases not matched to a gene: 5. As DNA, the CDR3 is TGTGCCAGCAGTTCTCCTACTAGCGGGGCCTACAATGAGCAGTTCTTC. Translation: CASSSPTSGAYNEQFF.

The chain has TRBV29-1 and TRBJ2-7, with 8 bases lining up with TRBD1. J lost 6 bases, V lost 3 bases, and 7 bases had no gene match. The CDR3 runs 13 residues. Germline CDR1 reads SQVTM; CDR2 reads ANQGSEA. DNA for the CDR3: TGCAGCGTTGAGCGGACAGGGAAGGGCGAGCAGTACTTC. Translation: CSVERTGKGEQYF.

The chain is built from TRBV6-5 and TRBJ2-3, with no clear D. Trimming stripped 4 bases from V and 2 bases from J, with 4 bases between. Germline lookup yields CDR1 MNHEY and CDR2 SVGAGI. CDR3 length: 12 residues. CDR3 nucleotide sequence: TGTGCCAGCAGTTTATACACAGATACGCAGTATTTT. This codes for CASSLYTDTQYF.

The chain couples TRBV6-6 to TRBJ2-1; weak D call: TRBD2 (6 bases). The CDR3 spans 13 residues. CDR1 and CDR2 (germline): MNHNY, SVGAGI (reference sequence). With 5 bases removed from V and 4 bases from J, the gap between germline ends came to 9 bases. CDR3 sequence: CASSRDSYNEQFF. The CDR3 DNA is TGTGCCAGCAGTCGGGACTCGTACAATGAGCAGTTCTTC.

The rearrangement uses TRBV25-1 and TRBJ2-3; D not resolved. Germline CDR1 reads MGHDK; CDR2 reads SYGVNS. Deletions cut 2 bases from V and 4 bases from J, with 13 bases between. CDR3 size: 15 residues. CDR3 loop: CASSEALDWADTQYF. The CDR3 DNA follows: TGTGCCAGCAGTGAAGCGTTAGATTGGGCAGATACGCAGTATTTT.

The chain has TRBV27 and TRBJ1-5; no clear D gene. The CDR3 spans 16 residues. V lost 0 bases to trimming and J lost 5 bases, with 14 bases between them. Germline values: CDR1 MNHEY, CDR2 SMNVEV (reference sequence). CDR3 loop: CASSLSSGGRDQPQHF. The CDR3 DNA is TGTGCCAGCAGTTTATCATCGGGTGGTCGTGATCAGCCCCAGCATTTT.

The chain links TRBV7-7 to TRBJ2-5; D call uncertain. V dropped 1 base and J dropped 0 bases, with 6 bases sitting between them. Per the germline V gene, CDR1 is SSHAT and CDR2 is FNYEAQ (reference sequence). The length of the CDR3 is 14 residues. The CDR3 here is CASSLVLYQETQYF. The CDR3 DNA is TGTGCCAGCAGCTTAGTCCTCTACCAAGAGACCCAGTACTTC.

The chain uses TRBV4-3 and TRBJ1-2; possibly TRBD1 for D (5 bases). This CDR3 comprises 16 residues. Trimming took off 0 bases at V and 1 base at J, with 12 bases between the two ends. Germline CDR1 and CDR2: LGHNA and YSLEER. The CDR3 region is CASSQDSGLSNYGYTF. The CDR3, as DNA: TGCGCCAGCAGCCAAGACTCAGGGTTGAGTAACTATGGCTACACCTTC.

The rearrangement joins TRBV13 to TRBJ2-7, with D perhaps TRBD1 (5 bases). The CDR3 consists of 16 residues. Per germline, CDR1 PRHDT and CDR2 FYEKMQ (reference sequence). The V end lost 4 bases, the J end lost 2 bases, and 18 bases lay between the germline ends. CDR3 sequence (DNA): TGTGCCAGCAGCTCACGTTGGGGCGTACCTACCTACGAGCAGTACTTC. It codes for CASSSRWGVPTYEQYF.

The chain uses TRBV6-5 and TRBJ1-2; tentative D call: TRBD1 (5 bases). The germline V and J ends were trimmed by 5 bases and 4 bases, with 14 bases remaining between them. Per the germline V gene, CDR1 is MNHEY and CDR2 is SVGAGI. The CDR3 runs to 14 residues. CDR3 nucleotides: TGTGCCAGCAGTCGGAAATCTAGGGGCTATGGCTACACCTTC. Protein sequence: CASSRKSRGYGYTF.

V gene TRBV7-6 combines with J gene TRBJ2-5, with 8 nucleotides matching TRBD2. The V segment lost 5 bases and the J segment 2 bases; nucleotides outside the gene matches: 16. Germline values: CDR1 SGHVS, CDR2 FNYEAQ. The CDR3 spans 18 residues. The CDR3 region is CASSLQDGGRLGQETQYF. The DNA of the CDR3 is TGTGCCAGCAGCCTTCAAGACGGCGGGAGGTTGGGTCAAGAGACCCAGTACTTC.

This rearrangement joins TRBV6-4 to TRBJ2-2; the D is unclear. The CDR3 is 14 amino acids. V lost 5 bases to trimming and J lost 2 bases, with 9 bases between them. CDR1 and CDR2 (germline): MRHNA, SNTAGT. The DNA of the CDR3 is TGTGCCAGCAGTTTATCTGAAAACACCGGGGAGCTGTTTTTT. It encodes CASSLSENTGELFF.